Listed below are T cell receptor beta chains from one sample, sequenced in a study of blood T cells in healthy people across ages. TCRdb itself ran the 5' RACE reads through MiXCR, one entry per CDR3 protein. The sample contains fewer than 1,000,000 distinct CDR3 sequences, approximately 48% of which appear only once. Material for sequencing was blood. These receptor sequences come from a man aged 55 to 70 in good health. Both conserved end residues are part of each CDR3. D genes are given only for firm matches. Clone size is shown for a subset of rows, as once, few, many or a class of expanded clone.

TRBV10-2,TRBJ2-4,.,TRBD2,TGCGCCAGCAGTGAGCGGGGGGGCCAACTAGCCAAAAACATTCAGTACTTC,CASSERGGQLAKNIQYF
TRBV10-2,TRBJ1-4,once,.,TGCGCCAGCATGGGGAGCAACATAGGAAAGGAAAAACTGTTTTTT,CASMGSNIGKEKLFF
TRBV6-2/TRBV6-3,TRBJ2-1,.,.,TGTGCCAGCAGAGGCAACCAGGGATGCAAGCAGATCTTC,CASRGNQGCKQIF
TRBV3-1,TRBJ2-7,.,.,TGTGCCAGCTTAAGTGCCGACATGGGCGAGCAGTACTTC,CASLSADMGEQYF
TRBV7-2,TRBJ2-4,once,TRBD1,TGTGCCAGCAGCCCCACAGGGGGGTACGAGCGGTACTTC,CASSPTGGYERYF
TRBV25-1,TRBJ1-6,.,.,TGTGCCAGCAGTCCGCTAGTTGGGGGGGATTCACCCCTCCACTTT,CASSPLVGGDSPLHF
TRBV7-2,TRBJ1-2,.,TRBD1,TGTGCCAGCAGATTAACGCCTTTTCCACAGGGGGCCAACTCGAATGGCTACACCTTC,CASRLTPFPQGANSNGYTF
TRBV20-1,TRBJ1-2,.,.,TGCAGTGCTACCGAGGCGGGCTACACCTTC,CSATEAGYTF
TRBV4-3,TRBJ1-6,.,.,TGCGCCAGCAGCCAAGATGTGAGCGGACGAGCCTCACCCCTCCACTTT,CASSQDVSGRASPLHF
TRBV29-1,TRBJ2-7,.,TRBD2,TGCAGCGTTGTAACGGGGGGGTACGAGCAGTACTTC,CSVVTGGYEQYF
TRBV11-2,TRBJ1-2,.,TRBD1,TGTGCCAGCACACCGCAGGGGGCGGCTGGCTACACCTTC,CASTPQGAAGYTF
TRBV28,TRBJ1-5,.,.,TGTGCCAGCGTCCGGGAAAACAATCAGCCCCAGCATTTT,CASVRENNQPQHF
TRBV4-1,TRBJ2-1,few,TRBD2,TGCGCCAGCAGCCAAGGACTAGCGGGGCCCAGCTCCTACAATGAGCAGTTCTTC,CASSQGLAGPSSYNEQFF
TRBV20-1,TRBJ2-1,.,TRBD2,TGCAGTGCTAGGGCTAGCGGGGGGGACAATGAGCAGTTCTTC,CSARASGGDNEQFF
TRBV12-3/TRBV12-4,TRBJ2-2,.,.,TGTGCCAGCAGACGTGGCAGAAACACCGGGGAGCTGTTTTTT,CASRRGRNTGELFF
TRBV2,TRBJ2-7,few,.,TGTGCCAGCAGTGCCAGGGTTGGCGAGCAGTACTTC,CASSARVGEQYF
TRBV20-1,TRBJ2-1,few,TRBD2,TGCAGTGTAACCCAGAGCGGGGTCTCCTACAATGAGCAGTTCTTC,CSVTQSGVSYNEQFF
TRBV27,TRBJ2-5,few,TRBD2,TGTGCCAGCGGGCGGGGGAAAGAGACCCAGTACTTC,CASGRGKETQYF
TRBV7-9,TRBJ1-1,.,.,TGTGCCAGCAGCTCAGGGATCGTGAACACTGAAGCTTTCTTT,CASSSGIVNTEAFF
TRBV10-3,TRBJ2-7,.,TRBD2,TGTGCCAACAGTGAGGGGACTAGCTATTACGAGCAGTACTTC,CANSEGTSYYEQYF